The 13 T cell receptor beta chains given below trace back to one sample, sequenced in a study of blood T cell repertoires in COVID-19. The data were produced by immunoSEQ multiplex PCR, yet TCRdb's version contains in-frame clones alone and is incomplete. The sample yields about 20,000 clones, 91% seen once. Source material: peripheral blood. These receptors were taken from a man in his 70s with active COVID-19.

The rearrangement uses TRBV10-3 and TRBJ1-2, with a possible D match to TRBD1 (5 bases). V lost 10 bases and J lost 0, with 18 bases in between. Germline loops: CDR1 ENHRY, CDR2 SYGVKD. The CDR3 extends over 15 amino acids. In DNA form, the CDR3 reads TGTGCCACCACCGGGGGGGACGCAGCTAACTATGGCTACACCTTC. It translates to CATTGGDAANYGYTF.

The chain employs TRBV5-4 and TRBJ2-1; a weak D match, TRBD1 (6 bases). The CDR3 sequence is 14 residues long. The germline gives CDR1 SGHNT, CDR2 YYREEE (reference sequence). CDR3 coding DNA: TGTGTCCTAAGGGGGAGTCCCACTGTGGATGAGCAGTTCTTC. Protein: CVLRGSPTVDEQFF.

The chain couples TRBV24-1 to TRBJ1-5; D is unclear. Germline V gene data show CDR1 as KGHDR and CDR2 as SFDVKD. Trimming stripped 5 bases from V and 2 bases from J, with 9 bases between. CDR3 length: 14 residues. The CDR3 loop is CATSAEEGNQPQHF. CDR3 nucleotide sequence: TGTGCCACCAGTGCCGAGGAGGGCAATCAGCCCCAGCATTTT.

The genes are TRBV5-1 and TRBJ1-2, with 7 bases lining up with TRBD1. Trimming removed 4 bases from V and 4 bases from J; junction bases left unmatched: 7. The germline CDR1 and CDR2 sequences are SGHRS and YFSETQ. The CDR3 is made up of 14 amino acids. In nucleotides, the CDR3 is TGCGCCAGCAGCCAGGGGACAGACACCTATGGCTACACCTTC. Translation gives CASSQGTDTYGYTF.

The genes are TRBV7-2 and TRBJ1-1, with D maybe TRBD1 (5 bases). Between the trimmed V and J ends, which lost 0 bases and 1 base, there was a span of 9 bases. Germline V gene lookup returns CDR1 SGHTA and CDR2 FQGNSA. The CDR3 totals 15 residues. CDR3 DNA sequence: TGTGCCAGCAGCTTAGCTGGGACTCAGAACACTGAAGCTTTCTTT. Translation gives CASSLAGTQNTEAFF. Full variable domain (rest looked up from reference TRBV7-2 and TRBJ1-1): GAGVSQSPSNKVTEKGKDVELRCDPISGHTALYWYRQSLGQGLEFLIYFQGNSAPDKSGLPSDRFSAERTGGSVSTLTIQRTQQEDSAVYLCASSLAGTQNTEAFFGQGTRLTVV.

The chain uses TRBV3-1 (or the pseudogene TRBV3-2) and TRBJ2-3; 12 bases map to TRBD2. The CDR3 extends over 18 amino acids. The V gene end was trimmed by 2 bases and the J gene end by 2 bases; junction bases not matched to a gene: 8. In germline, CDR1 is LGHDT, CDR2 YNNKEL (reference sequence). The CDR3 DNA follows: TGTGCCAGCAGCCAAAAAAACCTAGCGGGAGGGATCACAGATACGCAGTATTTT. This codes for CASSQKNLAGGITDTQYF.

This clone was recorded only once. CDR3 in amino acids: CASRPDRAGANVLTF. CDR3 DNA sequence: TGCGCCAGCAGGCCCGACAGGGCTGGGGCCAACGTCCTGACTTTC. The chain joins TRBV4-1 to TRBJ2-6; 7 bases match TRBD1. The CDR3 totals 15 residues. The ends lost 6 bases at V and 2 bases at J; junction bases unmatched: 4. The germline V gene has CDR1 MGHRA and CDR2 YSYEKL.

The CDR3 DNA reads as TGTGCCAGCAGTTCGACCACAGGGGAAGCCTACAATGAGCAGTTCTTC. Encoded protein: CASSSTTGEAYNEQFF. The gene calls are TRBV28 and TRBJ2-1; 7 nucleotides agree with TRBD1. The CDR3 runs 16 residues. Trimming cost V 4 bases and J 2 bases; bases outside gene matches: 8. Germline values: CDR1 MDHEN, CDR2 SYDVKM.

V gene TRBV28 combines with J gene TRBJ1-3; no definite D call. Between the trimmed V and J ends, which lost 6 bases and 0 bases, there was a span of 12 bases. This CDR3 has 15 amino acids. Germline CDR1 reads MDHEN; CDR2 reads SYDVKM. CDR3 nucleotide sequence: TGTGCCAGCAGGGACCGGGAGAACTCTGGAAACACCATATATTTT. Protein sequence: CASRDRENSGNTIYF.

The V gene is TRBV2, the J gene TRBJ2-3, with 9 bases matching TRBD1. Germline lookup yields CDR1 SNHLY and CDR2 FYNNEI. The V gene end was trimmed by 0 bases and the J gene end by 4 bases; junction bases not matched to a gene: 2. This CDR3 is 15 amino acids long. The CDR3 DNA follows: TGTGCCAGCAGTGAAGCGGGGACAGGGTCAGATACGCAGTATTTT. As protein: CASSEAGTGSDTQYF.

CDR3: CAWGKFGQGGYTEAFF. Written as DNA, the CDR3 is TGTGCCTGGGGTAAATTCGGGCAGGGAGGTTACACTGAAGCTTTCTTT. The chain is built from TRBV30 and TRBJ1-1; tentatively, D is TRBD1 (5 bases). The CDR3 loop spans 16 amino acids. Trimming left V 5 bases short and J 3 bases short, with 22 bases between. Germline CDR1 reads GTSNPN; CDR2 reads SVGIG (reference sequence).

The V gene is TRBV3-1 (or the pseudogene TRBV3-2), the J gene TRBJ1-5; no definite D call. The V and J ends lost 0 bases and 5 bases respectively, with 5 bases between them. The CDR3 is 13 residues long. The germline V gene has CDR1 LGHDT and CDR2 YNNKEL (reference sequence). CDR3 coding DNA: TGTGCCAGCAGCCAAGATCGGGATCAGCCCCAGCATTTT. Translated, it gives CASSQDRDQPQHF.

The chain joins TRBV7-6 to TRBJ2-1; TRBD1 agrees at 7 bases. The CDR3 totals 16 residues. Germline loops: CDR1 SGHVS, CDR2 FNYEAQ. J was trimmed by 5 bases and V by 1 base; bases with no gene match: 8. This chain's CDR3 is CASSLGGTVTHNEQFF. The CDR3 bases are TGTGCCAGCAGCTTAGGGGGGACAGTGACCCACAATGAGCAGTTCTTC.